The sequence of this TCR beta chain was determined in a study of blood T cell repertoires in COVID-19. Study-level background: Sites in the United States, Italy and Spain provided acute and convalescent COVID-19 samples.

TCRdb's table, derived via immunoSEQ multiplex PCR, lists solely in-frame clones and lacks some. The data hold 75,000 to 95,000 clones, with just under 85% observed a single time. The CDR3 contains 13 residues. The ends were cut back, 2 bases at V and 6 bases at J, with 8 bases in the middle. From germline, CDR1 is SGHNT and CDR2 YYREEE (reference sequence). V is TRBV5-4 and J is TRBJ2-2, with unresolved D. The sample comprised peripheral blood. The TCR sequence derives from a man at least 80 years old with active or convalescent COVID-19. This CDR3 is CASSFVRSGELFF. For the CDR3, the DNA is TGTGCCAGCAGCTTTGTCAGGTCCGGGGAGCTGTTTTTT.